These 25 T cell receptor beta chains were sequenced from one sample in a study of PD-L1 blockade in urothelial cancer. Profiled with immunoSEQ multiplex PCR; TCRdb holds only in-frame clones, not every one. Here the sample spans over 50,000 clones, around 84% being singletons. Sequencing used PBMCs, obtained around atezolizumab (anti-PD-L1) treatment. These receptors were obtained from a man aged 50 to 60 with urothelial cancer.

In its sample, this clone was seen a few times. J is TRBJ1-5 and V is TRBV5-6; D gene ambiguous. The CDR3 has 12 amino acids. CDR1 and CDR2 (germline): SGHDT, YYEEEE. The ends were cut back, 2 bases at V and 3 bases at J, with 3 bases in the middle. CDR3 sequence (DNA): TGTGCCAGCAGCTTCGTCAATCAGCCCCAGCATTTT. Its translation is CASSFVNQPQHF.

The chain has TRBV5-4 and TRBJ2-1, with 8 positions matching TRBD1. Germline loops: CDR1 SGHNT, CDR2 YYREEE (reference sequence). The CDR3 covers 17 residues. The J segment lost 0 bases and the V segment lost 3 bases, leaving 8 bases of the junction unmatched. The CDR3 sequence: CASSSGQARSSYNEQFF. Written as DNA, the CDR3 is TGTGCCAGCAGCTCGGGACAGGCTAGGAGCTCCTACAATGAGCAGTTCTTC.

This chain's CDR3 is CASSLWGNTGELFF. CDR3 DNA: TGCGCCAGCAGCTTGTGGGGCAACACCGGGGAGCTGTTTTTT. The chain joins TRBV5-1 to TRBJ2-2, with TRBD1 as a possible D gene (5 bases). Germline lookup yields CDR1 SGHRS and CDR2 YFSETQ. The CDR3 runs 14 residues. Deletions cut 1 base from V and 2 bases from J, with 6 bases between.

A note on this clone: This sample includes further DNA sequences coding for the same CDR3. The chain recombines TRBV20-1 with TRBJ1-2, with unresolved D. Germline V gene lookup returns CDR1 DFQATT and CDR2 SNEGSKA (reference sequence). The CDR3 sequence is 10 residues long. V shed 6 bases and J shed 4 bases, with 6 bases lying between them. The CDR3 sequence: CSARSYGYTF. The CDR3 region has the DNA TGCAGTGCCCGGTCCTATGGCTACACCTTC.

This chain connects TRBV5-1 to TRBJ1-2; the match to TRBD1 covers 11 bases. After removal of 10 bases from V and 7 bases from J, the junction contained 15 bases not matched to a gene. The CDR3 is 15 residues long. Looked up from germline, CDR1 is SGHRS and CDR2 is YFSETQ. DNA of the CDR3: TGCGCCTCCTCTCGTGGGGGACAGGGGGTTGGTGGCTACACCTTC. It yields the protein CASSRGGQGVGGYTF.

The V call is TRBV28, the J call TRBJ1-2; TRBD1 agrees at 7 bases. CDR3 length equals 14 residues. Germline values: CDR1 MDHEN, CDR2 SYDVKM. V shed 8 bases, J shed 4 bases, and the junction held 10 bases outside the gene matches. CDR3 in DNA: TGTGCCAGCCTAAAACAGGGGATGACCTATGGCTACACCTTC. Protein: CASLKQGMTYGYTF.

In this sample, this clone turned up a few times. The V gene is TRBV5-6, the J gene TRBJ1-1; no firm D call. CDR1 and CDR2 (germline): SGHDT, YYEEEE. CDR3 length equals 12 residues. The V end lost 1 base, the J end lost 4 bases, and 5 bases lay between the germline ends. The CDR3 coding sequence is TGTGCCAGCAGCTTGTATAGCACTGAAGCTTTCTTT. This translates into CASSLYSTEAFF.

The table lists this clone with a few counts. The CDR3 loop is CASSLDGNHYEQYF. The CDR3 DNA reads TGTGCCAGCAGCTTAGACGGGAACCACTACGAGCAGTACTTC. This sequence joins TRBV7-2 and TRBJ2-7; TRBD2 is a possible D gene (5 bases). This CDR3 is built from 14 residues. Germline assignment: CDR1 SGHTA and CDR2 FQGNSA. The V end lost 1 base, the J end lost 3 bases, and 10 bases lay between the germline ends. Based on the CDR3 plus reference TRBV7-2 and TRBJ2-7, the full variable domain is GAGVSQSPSNKVTEKGKDVELRCDPISGHTALYWYRQSLGQGLEFLIYFQGNSAPDKSGLPSDRFSAERTGGSVSTLTIQRTQQEDSAVYLCASSLDGNHYEQYFGPGTRLTVT.

The genes are TRBV5-4 and TRBJ2-5; 11 positions agree with TRBD2. CDR3 length: 16 amino acids. The ends lost 0 bases at V and 5 bases at J; junction bases unmatched: 6. From germline, CDR1 is SGHNT and CDR2 YYREEE (reference sequence). The CDR3 region is CASSLVATSGMETQYF. CDR3 DNA sequence: TGTGCCAGCAGCTTGGTAGCGACTAGCGGGATGGAGACCCAGTACTTC. Variable domain in full (rest from reference TRBV5-4 and TRBJ2-5): ETGVTQSPTHLIKTRGQQVTLRCSSQSGHNTVSWYQQALGQGPQFIFQYYREEENGRGNFPPRFSGLQFPNYSSELNVNALELDDSALYLCASSLVATSGMETQYFGPGTRLLVL.

This clone was observed a single time. The chain has TRBV11-3 and TRBJ2-7, with a possible D match to TRBD2 (5 bases). The CDR3 consists of 14 residues. Trimming removed 4 bases at V and 9 bases at J, with 19 bases between. Germline CDR1 and CDR2: SGHNT and YENEEA. DNA of the CDR3: TGTGCCAGCAGCTCGACTGGACTCCAAGCCGGGCAGTACTTC. It encodes CASSSTGLQAGQYF.

The J gene is TRBJ2-1, the V gene TRBV19; TRBD2 aligns across 9 bases. The length of the CDR3 is 15 residues. Germline V gene lookup returns CDR1 LNHDA and CDR2 SQIVND (reference sequence). The J segment lost 10 bases and the V segment lost 5 bases, leaving 12 bases of the junction unmatched. The CDR3 DNA is TGTGCCAGTAGTGGTCAGGCGGGAGGGCAGGGGGAGCAGTTCTTC. Translating it yields CASSGQAGGQGEQFF.

The J gene is TRBJ1-1, the V gene TRBV7-9; D ambiguous. The CDR3 is 17 residues long. Deletions cut 1 base from V and 0 bases from J, with 15 bases between. The germline V gene has CDR1 SEHNR and CDR2 FQNEAQ (reference sequence). The CDR3 DNA is TGTGCCAGCAGCTTAGGAGAGAGGGTAGCCTTGAACACTGAAGCTTTCTTT. Translation: CASSLGERVALNTEAFF.

The V call is TRBV6-5, the J call TRBJ2-7; D perhaps matches TRBD2 (5 bases). Trimming cost V 4 bases and J 5 bases, with 18 bases left between them. This CDR3 is 15 amino acids long. Germline-derived CDR1 and CDR2 are MNHEY and SVGAGI. CDR3 amino acids: CASSSIPGVFDEQYF. In DNA form, the CDR3 reads TGTGCCAGCAGTTCTATCCCCGGGGTATTTGACGAGCAGTACTTC.

This clone was recorded a few times. V gene TRBV11-2 combines with J gene TRBJ2-1; 8 nucleotides line up with TRBD2. V lost 5 bases to trimming and J lost 7 bases; unmatched junction nucleotides: 10. The CDR3 loop spans 15 amino acids. Germline V gene data show CDR1 as SGHAT and CDR2 as FQNNGV. The CDR3, as DNA: TGTGCCAGCAGCATCCAAGCGGGAGCATGGAATGAGCAGTTCTTC. Protein product: CASSIQAGAWNEQFF.

The chain recombines TRBV6-6 with TRBJ1-1, with TRBD1 matching over 7 bases. Germline V gene data show CDR1 as MNHNY and CDR2 as SVGAGI (reference sequence). V was pared by 6 bases and J by 10 bases, with 8 bases of the junction left unmatched. There are 12 residues in the CDR3. The CDR3: CASRGTDGRAFF. CDR3 nucleotides: TGTGCCAGCAGGGGGACAGATGGGAGAGCTTTCTTT.

Only a few counts were recorded for this clone. The gene calls are TRBV5-6 and TRBJ1-5; the D gene is possibly TRBD1 (5 bases). The CDR3 extends over 13 amino acids. Per germline, CDR1 SGHDT and CDR2 YYEEEE. V was clipped by 3 bases and J by 4 bases, with 8 bases between them. Here the CDR3 reads CASSWGENQPQHF. The CDR3 nucleotides read TGTGCCAGCAGCTGGGGGGAGAATCAGCCCCAGCATTTT.

This chain uses TRBV5-4 with TRBJ2-1; D gene uncertain. CDR1 is SGHNT and CDR2 is YYREEE in the germline V gene (reference sequence). V was trimmed by 5 bases and J by 6 bases, leaving 6 bases between them. This CDR3 region has 11 residues. The CDR3 DNA is TGTGCCAGCAGTTCCGGCAATGAGCAGTTCTTC. This gives the protein CASSSGNEQFF.

The J gene is TRBJ1-4, the V gene TRBV5-1; D gene unclear. The V gene lost 2 bases and the J gene lost 5 bases, with 4 bases spanning the gap. CDR1 is SGHRS, CDR2 YFSETQ, per germline. The CDR3 has 12 residues. CDR3 sequence (DNA): TGCGCCAGCAGCTTTAGAAATGAAAAACTGTTTTTT. It encodes CASSFRNEKLFF.

V usage is TRBV15 and J usage is TRBJ2-3, with D perhaps matching TRBD1 (5 bases). Looked up from germline, CDR1 is LNHNV and CDR2 is YYDKDF (reference sequence). V lost 3 bases, J lost 4 bases, and 8 bases lay in between. This CDR3 has 13 amino acids. CDR3 sequence: CATSRQQADTQYF. The CDR3, as DNA: TGTGCCACCAGCAGGCAACAGGCAGATACGCAGTATTTT.

The V call is TRBV11-2, the J call TRBJ2-1, with D uncertain. CDR3 length: 14 amino acids. Germline CDR1 and CDR2: SGHAT and FQNNGV. V dropped 5 bases and J dropped 2 bases, with 10 bases sitting between them. The CDR3 loop reads CASSATTPYNEQFF. The DNA of the CDR3 is TGTGCCAGCAGCGCAACCACTCCCTACAATGAGCAGTTCTTC.

The genes are TRBV28 and TRBJ1-2; 7 bases are a match to TRBD1. V dropped 6 bases and J dropped 2; count of bases not matched to a gene: 6. Per the germline V gene, CDR1 is MDHEN and CDR2 is SYDVKM. The CDR3 runs to 14 residues. CDR3: CASSRPTGNYGYTF. The CDR3 DNA sequence: TGTGCCAGCAGCCGCCCGACAGGGAACTATGGCTACACCTTC.

V and J are TRBV18 and TRBJ2-4; 8 nucleotides agree with TRBD2. The V and J ends lost 2 bases and 8 bases, in that order; junction bases with no gene match: 5. The CDR3 is 14 residues long. CDR1 is KGHSH, CDR2 LQKENI, per germline. CDR3 sequence: CASSPGSGIDIQYF. CDR3 nucleotide sequence: TGTGCCAGCTCACCAGGTAGCGGGATAGACATTCAGTACTTC.

CDR3 nucleotide sequence: TGTGCCAGCAGCCCCAGTTCAGTTATTGTTGTTGACAAAAACATTCAGTACTTC. This encodes CASSPSSVIVVDKNIQYF. The rearrangement uses TRBV11-2 and TRBJ2-4; no clear D gene. Trimming cost V 5 bases and J 3 bases, with 23 bases left between them. Germline V gene sequence: CDR1 SGHAT, CDR2 FQNNGV. The CDR3 is 18 amino acids.

The CDR3 DNA reads TGTGCCAGCAGCGCGCGTAGGGGATCCGGCACTGAAGCTTTCTTT. It translates to CASSARRGSGTEAFF. The chain joins TRBV11-2 to TRBJ1-1, with D possibly TRBD1 on 5 matching bases. CDR1 and CDR2 (germline): SGHAT, FQNNGV. The ends were cut back, 5 bases at V and 4 bases at J, with 17 bases in the middle. The CDR3 runs 15 residues.

This rearrangement joins TRBV27 to TRBJ2-1, with TRBD2 matching 9 bases. The J segment lost 7 bases and the V segment lost 5 bases, leaving 18 bases of the junction unmatched. This CDR3 is built from 18 residues. CDR1 and CDR2 (germline): MNHEY, SMNVEV (reference sequence). The CDR3 coding sequence is TGTGCCAGCAGTCCCACGGGGGGGGCTAGCGGGAATAAAAATGAGCAGTTCTTC. Translation: CASSPTGGASGNKNEQFF.